This TCR beta chain came from a study of shared clonotypes between healthy human individuals. General observations from the study: Memory subsets had estimated richness that was generally smaller than that of naive subsets.

TCRdb's copy holds only in-frame clones and misses some; the assay was immunoSEQ multiplex PCR. The table shows some 2,500,000 clones, with 85% to 95% occurring only once. In the case of this clone: The target antigen is unknown.

V lost 7 bases, J lost 2 bases, and 3 bases stayed unmatched. CDR1 is SNHLY and CDR2 is FYNNEI in the germline V gene. This CDR3 is built from 13 residues. The receptor was isolated from a man aged 18 to 30 in good health. Some clones in this sample may be carry-over from other donors' samples. The sequencing input was naive CD4+ T cells from PBMCs. Specified subset: CD45RA+ positively selected. The rearrangement joins TRBV2 to TRBJ2-7; 9 positions match TRBD1. The CDR3 sequence is CASTRDRAYEQYF. The CDR3 DNA sequence: TGTGCCAGCACCCGGGACAGGGCCTACGAGCAGTACTTC.